The entry below describes one T cell receptor (beta chain). This table comes from immunoSEQ multiplex PCR, and its TCRdb copy is limited to in-frame clones, with some not included. The table records approximately 120,000 clones, 85% of them present only once. CDR3 length: 11 amino acids. Per germline, CDR1 DFQATT and CDR2 SNEGSKA (reference sequence). V dropped 5 bases and J dropped 8; count of bases not matched to a gene: 3. These data belong to a study of blood T cell repertoires in COVID-19. V usage is TRBV20-1 and J usage is TRBJ1-2, with 9 nucleotides matching TRBD1. The sequence derives from a woman over 75 with COVID-19, enrolled during active disease. The specimen was peripheral blood. CDR3 in amino acids: CSAGTGRGYTF. The DNA for the CDR3 is TGCAGTGCTGGGACAGGGAGAGGCTACACCTTC.